One sample yielded the 22 T cell receptor beta chains listed below, sequenced in a study of shared clonotypes between healthy human individuals. Profiled with immunoSEQ multiplex PCR; TCRdb holds only in-frame clones, not every one. Here the sample spans around 1,000,000 clones, 70% to 85% being singletons. Sequenced material: memory CD4+ T cells from PBMCs. Subset denoted: CD45RA-negative fraction. These receptors were collected from a man aged 18 to 29 in good health. Some clones in this sample may be carry-over from other donors' samples.

This clone was seen a single time. This chain joins TRBV2 and TRBJ2-7; D remains ambiguous. V was trimmed by 2 bases and J by 2 bases, leaving 10 bases between them. CDR1 and CDR2 (germline): SNHLY, FYNNEI. The CDR3 has 14 amino acids. The CDR3 coding sequence is TGTGCCAGCAGTGAACTCGGGCAGACCTACGAGCAGTACTTC. Its translation is CASSELGQTYEQYF.

CDR3 in amino acids: CASSSSDRVDYEQYF. The CDR3 coding sequence is TGTGCCAGCAGTTCATCCGACAGGGTGGACTACGAGCAGTACTTC. V gene TRBV28 combines with J gene TRBJ2-7; 7 bases fit TRBD1. The CDR3 loop spans 15 amino acids. Germline loops: CDR1 MDHEN, CDR2 SYDVKM. V was pared by 4 bases and J by 3 bases, with 9 bases of the junction left unmatched.

The V call is TRBV5-6, the J call TRBJ2-3, with D uncertain. This CDR3 comprises 13 residues. Germline V gene sequence: CDR1 SGHDT, CDR2 YYEEEE. The V end was cut by 2 bases, the J end by 0 bases, with 4 bases between. In DNA form, the CDR3 reads TGTGCCAGCAGCTTTAAGAGCACAGATACGCAGTATTTT. It is translated as CASSFKSTDTQYF.

This clone appeared a few times. The chain has TRBV6-5 and TRBJ2-7, with 13 nucleotides matching TRBD2. Germline CDR1 reads MNHEY; CDR2 reads SVGAGI. The CDR3 is made up of 15 amino acids. With V trimmed by 6 bases and J by 7 bases, 9 bases remained unmatched. The CDR3 nucleotides are TGTGCCAGCAGGACAGGACTAGCGGGAGCGAGAGAGCAGTACTTC. Translating it yields CASRTGLAGAREQYF.

The CDR3 nucleotides read TGCGCCAGCAGCCCCCGGACTAGCGGGGAGCAGTACTTC. This sequence encodes CASSPRTSGEQYF. The V and J genes are TRBV5-1 and TRBJ2-7; 11 bases line up with TRBD2. The CDR3 totals 13 residues. V was clipped by 4 bases and J by 7 bases; unmatched bases: 4. Looked up from germline, CDR1 is SGHRS and CDR2 is YFSETQ.

This chain joins TRBV11-2 and TRBJ2-3; TRBD2 is a possible D gene (6 bases). The V gene lost 1 base and the J gene lost 4 bases, with 9 bases spanning the gap. The CDR3 sequence is 14 residues long. Germline CDR1 reads SGHAT; CDR2 reads FQNNGV. CDR3 nucleotides: TGTGCCAGCAGCTTAGCGGGAGTCTCAGATACGCAGTATTTT. Protein product: CASSLAGVSDTQYF.

Comment on this clone: A far larger clone is only one base removed, so a read error is likely. At the DNA level, this CDR3 is encoded by other sequences in the same sample as well. The chain has TRBV28 and TRBJ1-2; TRBD1 agrees at 9 bases. This CDR3 has 15 amino acids. V shed 6 bases, J shed 8 bases, and the junction held 13 bases outside the gene matches. The V gene's germline CDR1 is MDHEN and CDR2 SYDVKM. The CDR3 is CASSPSRGQGRGYTF. CDR3 bases: TGTGCCAGCAGCCCCTCAAGGGGACAGGGTAGAGGCTACACCTTC.

This chain links TRBV30 with TRBJ1-2, with D unresolved. Germline assignment: CDR1 GTSNPN and CDR2 SVGIG (reference sequence). Trimming left V 0 bases short and J 7 bases short, with 12 bases between. This CDR3 is built from 13 residues. The CDR3 region has the DNA TGTGCCTGGAGTGTAATAGGGCCTGCTGGCTACACCTTC. Protein: CAWSVIGPAGYTF.

The chain couples TRBV28 to TRBJ2-7; no reliable D call. This CDR3 region has 15 residues. V lost 4 bases and J lost 0, with 13 bases in between. Germline V gene lookup returns CDR1 MDHEN and CDR2 SYDVKM. CDR3 in DNA: TGTGCCAGCAGTTCCCCCCGGGCCTACTCCTACGAGCAGTACTTC. This translates into CASSSPRAYSYEQYF.

With respect to this clone: This CDR3 is also generated by other DNA sequences in the sample. The V gene is TRBV7-9, the J gene TRBJ2-3; D ambiguous. The V end lost 1 base, the J end lost 3 bases, and 2 bases lay between the germline ends. CDR1 SEHNR and CDR2 FQNEAQ come from the germline V gene (reference sequence). The CDR3 length is 12 residues. The CDR3 bases are TGTGCCAGCAGCTTAGGGACAGATACGCAGTATTTT. Translated: CASSLGTDTQYF.

Concerning this clone: Other nucleotide sequences in the sample specify the same CDR3. J is TRBJ2-5 and V is TRBV5-1; D might be TRBD1 (6 bases). This CDR3 is built from 13 residues. Deletions cut 5 bases from V and 3 bases from J, with 11 bases between. The germline V gene encodes CDR1 SGHRS and CDR2 YFSETQ. CDR3 sequence: CASSLTGEETQYF. The CDR3, as DNA: TGCGCCAGCAGTTTGACAGGAGAAGAGACCCAGTACTTC.

This clone has just a few counts. The chain carries TRBV6-5 and TRBJ1-2; D call uncertain. This CDR3 has 15 amino acids. Trimming removed 0 bases at V and 1 base at J, with 9 bases between. The germline V gene encodes CDR1 MNHEY and CDR2 SVGAGI. CDR3 sequence: CASSYSMTSNYGYTF. CDR3 sequence (DNA): TGTGCCAGCAGTTACTCGATGACAAGTAACTATGGCTACACCTTC.

The chain recombines TRBV6-5 with TRBJ1-2; TRBD1 agrees at 7 bases. The CDR3 runs to 13 residues. V shed 2 bases and J 7 bases; nucleotides not matched to a gene: 4. Germline values: CDR1 MNHEY, CDR2 SVGAGI. DNA for the CDR3: TGTGCCAGCAGTTACGACAGGGACGGTGGCTACACCTTC. Amino acids: CASSYDRDGGYTF.

This clone has a handful of counts. A far larger clone is one base from this, pointing to a likely read error. The same CDR3 also results from other DNA sequences found in this sample. The chain uses TRBV29-1 and TRBJ1-2; D is unresolved. Germline assignment: CDR1 SQVTM and CDR2 ANQGSEA. CDR3 length: 11 residues. The CDR3 DNA reads TGCAGCGAGTCCTCAAACTATGGCTACGCCTTC. Its protein is CSESSNYGYAF.

The genes are TRBV7-2 and TRBJ1-3, with a possible D match to TRBD1 (5 bases). In germline, CDR1 is SGHTA, CDR2 FQGNSA. This CDR3 spans 15 amino acids. The V gene lost 8 bases and the J gene lost 0 bases, with 14 bases spanning the gap. The CDR3 DNA follows: TGTGCCAGCGGATTACAGGCGCTCTCTGGAAACACCATATATTTT. Translation gives CASGLQALSGNTIYF.

This clone was detected ten times or more. The V gene is TRBV30, the J gene TRBJ1-6, with a possible D match to TRBD1 (5 bases). Germline V lookup: CDR1 GTSNPN, CDR2 SVGIG (reference sequence). V lost 2 bases and J lost 10, with 9 bases in between. This CDR3 spans 12 amino acids. The DNA for the CDR3 is TGTGCCTGGAGTTGGAGGGGATCACCCCTCCACTTT. Its protein is CAWSWRGSPLHF.

V gene TRBV28 combines with J gene TRBJ2-1, with D tentatively TRBD1 (6 bases). The CDR3 has 14 residues. The germline V gene has CDR1 MDHEN and CDR2 SYDVKM. V lost 6 bases to trimming and J lost 1 base, with 10 bases between them. The CDR3 loop reads CASRPRGSYNEQFF. DNA of the CDR3: TGTGCCAGCAGACCGAGGGGGTCCTACAATGAGCAGTTCTTC. Full variable domain (outside the CDR3, taken from reference TRBV28 and TRBJ2-1): DVKVTQSSRYLVKRTGEKVFLECVQDMDHENMFWYRQDPGLGLRLIYFSYDVKMKEKGDIPEGYSVSREKKERFSLILESASTNQTSMYLCASRPRGSYNEQFFGPGTRLTVL.

This clone came up a few times. The CDR3 reads CSAGTPGKEQYF. The CDR3 region has the DNA TGCAGCGCGGGGACTCCCGGTAAGGAGCAGTACTTC. The chain uses TRBV29-1 and TRBJ2-7, with D perhaps matching TRBD2 (6 bases). The CDR3 is 12 amino acids. Per the germline V gene, CDR1 is SQVTM and CDR2 is ANQGSEA. The V gene lost 7 bases and the J gene lost 7 bases, with 17 bases spanning the gap.

The chain uses TRBV27 and TRBJ1-1, with TRBD1 matching over 9 bases. The germline gives CDR1 MNHEY, CDR2 SMNVEV (reference sequence). CDR3 length equals 14 residues. After removal of 2 bases from V and 5 bases from J, the junction contained 3 bases not matched to a gene. In DNA, the CDR3 is TGTGCCAGCAGTTTAGGACAGGGGTGGACTGAAGCTTTCTTT. Encoded protein: CASSLGQGWTEAFF.

The rearrangement joins TRBV18 to TRBJ1-2, with D uncertain. Germline V CDR1 and CDR2: KGHSH, LQKENI. Trimming cost V 3 bases and J 0 bases, with 11 bases left between them. CDR3 length: 15 residues. The CDR3, as DNA: TGTGCCAGCTCACCTACCAGGAGAACTAACTATGGCTACACCTTC. It is translated as CASSPTRRTNYGYTF.

The chain links TRBV18 to TRBJ2-1, with 12 bases that match TRBD1. V shed 0 bases and J 9 bases; nucleotides not matched to a gene: 9. This CDR3 comprises 17 residues. Per the germline V gene, CDR1 is KGHSH and CDR2 is LQKENI. The CDR3 nucleotides read TGTGCCAGCTCACCACCAAGCTGGGACAGGGGGCTAACTGAGCAGTTCTTC. It encodes CASSPPSWDRGLTEQFF.

Only a few counts were recorded for this clone. The chain combines TRBV27 with TRBJ2-2; 10 bases are a match to TRBD1. Per the germline V gene, CDR1 is MNHEY and CDR2 is SMNVEV (reference sequence). This CDR3 has 15 amino acids. J gave up 7 bases and V 6 bases, and 8 bases lay outside the gene matches. In DNA, the CDR3 is TGTGCCAGCAGCCGAACGACAGGGGGCTTCGGGGAGCTGTTTTTT. Translated: CASSRTTGGFGELFF.